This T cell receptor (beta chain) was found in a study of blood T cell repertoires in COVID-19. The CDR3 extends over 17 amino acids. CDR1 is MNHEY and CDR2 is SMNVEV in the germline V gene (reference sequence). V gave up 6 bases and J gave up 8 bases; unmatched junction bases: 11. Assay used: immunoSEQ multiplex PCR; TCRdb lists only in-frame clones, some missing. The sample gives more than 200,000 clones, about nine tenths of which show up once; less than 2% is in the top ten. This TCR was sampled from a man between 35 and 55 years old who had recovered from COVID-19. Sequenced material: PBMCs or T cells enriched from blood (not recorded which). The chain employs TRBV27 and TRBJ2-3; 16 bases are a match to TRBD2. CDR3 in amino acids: CASSRSGLAGGAPTQYF. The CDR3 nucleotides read TGTGCCAGCAGCCGATCGGGACTAGCGGGAGGGGCTCCTACGCAGTATTTT.